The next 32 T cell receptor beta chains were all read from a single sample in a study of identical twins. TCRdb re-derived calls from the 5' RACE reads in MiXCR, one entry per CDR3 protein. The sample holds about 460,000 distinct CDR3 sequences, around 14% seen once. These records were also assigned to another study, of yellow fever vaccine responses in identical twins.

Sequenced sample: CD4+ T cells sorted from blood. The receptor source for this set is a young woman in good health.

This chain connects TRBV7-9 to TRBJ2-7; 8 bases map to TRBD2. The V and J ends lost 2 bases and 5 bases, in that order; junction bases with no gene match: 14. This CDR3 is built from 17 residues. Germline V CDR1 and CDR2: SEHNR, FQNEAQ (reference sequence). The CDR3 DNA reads TGTGCCAGCAGCTTACCCTTGACTAGCGTTAAAGTGGACGAGCAGTACTTC. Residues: CASSLPLTSVKVDEQYF.

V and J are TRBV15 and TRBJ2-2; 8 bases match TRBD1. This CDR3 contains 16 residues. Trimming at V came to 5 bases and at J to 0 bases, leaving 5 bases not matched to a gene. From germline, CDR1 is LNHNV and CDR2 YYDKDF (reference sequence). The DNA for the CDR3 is TGTGCCACCAGCCAATTGGGACAGGCGAACACCGGGGAGCTGTTTTTT. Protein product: CATSQLGQANTGELFF.

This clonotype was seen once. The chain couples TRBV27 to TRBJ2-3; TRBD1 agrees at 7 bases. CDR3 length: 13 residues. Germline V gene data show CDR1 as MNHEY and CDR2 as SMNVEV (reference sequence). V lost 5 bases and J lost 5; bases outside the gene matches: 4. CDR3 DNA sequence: TGTGCCAGCAGTAAGACAGGGAAAGATACGCAGTATTTT. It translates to CASSKTGKDTQYF.

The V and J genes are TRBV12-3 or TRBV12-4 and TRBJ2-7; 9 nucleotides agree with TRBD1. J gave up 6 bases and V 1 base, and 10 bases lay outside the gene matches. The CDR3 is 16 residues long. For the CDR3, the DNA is TGTGCCAGCAGTTTAGGGCCCGGGACAGGGATTTCCGAGCAGTACTTC. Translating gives CASSLGPGTGISEQYF.

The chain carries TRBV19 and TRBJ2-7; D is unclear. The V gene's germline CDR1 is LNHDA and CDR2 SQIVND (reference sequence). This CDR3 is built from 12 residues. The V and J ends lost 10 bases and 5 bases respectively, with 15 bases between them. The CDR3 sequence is CATQKRADEQYF. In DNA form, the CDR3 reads TGTGCCACCCAGAAACGAGCCGACGAGCAGTACTTC.

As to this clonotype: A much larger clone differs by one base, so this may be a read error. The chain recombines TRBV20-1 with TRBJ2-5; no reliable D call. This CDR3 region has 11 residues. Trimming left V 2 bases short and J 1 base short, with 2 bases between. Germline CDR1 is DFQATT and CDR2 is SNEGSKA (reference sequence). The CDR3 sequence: CSARFQETQYF. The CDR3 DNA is TGCAGTGCTAGATTCCAAGAGACCCAGTACTTC.

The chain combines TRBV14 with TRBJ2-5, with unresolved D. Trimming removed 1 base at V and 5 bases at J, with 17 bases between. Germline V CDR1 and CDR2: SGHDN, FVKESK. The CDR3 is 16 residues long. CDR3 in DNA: TGTGCCAGCAGCCAAGTAAGGATCCTCGTGCGGGAGACCCAGTACTTC. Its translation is CASSQVRILVRETQYF.

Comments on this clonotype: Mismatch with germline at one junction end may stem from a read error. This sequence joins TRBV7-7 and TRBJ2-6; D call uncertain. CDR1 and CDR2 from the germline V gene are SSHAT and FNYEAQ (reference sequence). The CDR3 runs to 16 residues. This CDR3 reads CASSMGGSSGANVLTF. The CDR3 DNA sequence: TGTGCTAGCAGCATGGGCGGTAGCTCTGGGGCCAACGTCCTGACTTTC.

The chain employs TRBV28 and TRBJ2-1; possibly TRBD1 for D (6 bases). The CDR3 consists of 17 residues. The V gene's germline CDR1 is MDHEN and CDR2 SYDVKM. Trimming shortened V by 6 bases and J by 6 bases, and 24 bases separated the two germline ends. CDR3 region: CASSLISGQLSVNEQFF. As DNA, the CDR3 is TGTGCCAGCAGCCTCATATCGGGACAATTGAGTGTCAATGAGCAGTTCTTC.

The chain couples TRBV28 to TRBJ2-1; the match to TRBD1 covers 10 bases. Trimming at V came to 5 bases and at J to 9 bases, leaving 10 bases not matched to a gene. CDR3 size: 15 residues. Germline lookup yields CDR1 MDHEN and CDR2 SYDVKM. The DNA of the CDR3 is TGTGCCAGCAGTGATAAGACAGGGGGCTTAACTGAGCAGTTCTTC. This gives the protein CASSDKTGGLTEQFF.

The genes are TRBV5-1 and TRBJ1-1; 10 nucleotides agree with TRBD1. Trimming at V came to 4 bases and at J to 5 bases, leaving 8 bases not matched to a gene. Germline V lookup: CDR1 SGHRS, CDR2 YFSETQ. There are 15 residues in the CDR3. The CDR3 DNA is TGCGCCAGCAGCCACGGGACAGGGGTTCGTACTGAAGCTTTCTTT. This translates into CASSHGTGVRTEAFF.

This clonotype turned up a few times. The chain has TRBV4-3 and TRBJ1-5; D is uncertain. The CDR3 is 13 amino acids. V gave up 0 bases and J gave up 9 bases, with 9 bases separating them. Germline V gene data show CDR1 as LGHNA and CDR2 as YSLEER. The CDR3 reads CASSQDSWGPQHF. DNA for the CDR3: TGCGCCAGCAGCCAAGATTCCTGGGGGCCCCAGCATTTT.

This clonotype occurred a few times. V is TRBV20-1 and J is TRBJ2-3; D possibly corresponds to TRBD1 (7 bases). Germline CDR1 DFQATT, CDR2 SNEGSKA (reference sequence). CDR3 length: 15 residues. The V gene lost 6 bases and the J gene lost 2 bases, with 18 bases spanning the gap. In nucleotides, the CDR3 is TGCAGTGCCGGGGGCTGGGACAGATCCACAGATACGCAGTATTTT. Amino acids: CSAGGWDRSTDTQYF.

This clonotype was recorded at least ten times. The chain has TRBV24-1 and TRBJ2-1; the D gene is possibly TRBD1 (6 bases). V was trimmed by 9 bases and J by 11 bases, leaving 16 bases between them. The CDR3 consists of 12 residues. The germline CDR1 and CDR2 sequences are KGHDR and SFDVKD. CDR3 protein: CATSSQGHKQFF. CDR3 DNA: TGTGCCACCTCATCTCAGGGGCATAAGCAGTTCTTC.

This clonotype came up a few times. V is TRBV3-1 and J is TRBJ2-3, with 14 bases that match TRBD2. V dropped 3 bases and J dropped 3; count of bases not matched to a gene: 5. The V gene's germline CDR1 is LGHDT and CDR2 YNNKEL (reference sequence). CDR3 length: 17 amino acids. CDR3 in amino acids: CASSHGLAGGGTDTQYF. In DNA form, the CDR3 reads TGTGCCAGCAGCCATGGACTAGCGGGGGGCGGAACAGATACGCAGTATTTT.

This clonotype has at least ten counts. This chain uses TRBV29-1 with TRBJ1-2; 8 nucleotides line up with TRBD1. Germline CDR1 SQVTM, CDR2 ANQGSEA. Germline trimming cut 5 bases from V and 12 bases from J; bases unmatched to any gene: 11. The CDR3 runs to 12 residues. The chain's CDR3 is CSVSGGTGLNTF. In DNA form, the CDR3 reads TGCAGCGTTTCCGGGGGGACAGGCTTAAACACCTTC.

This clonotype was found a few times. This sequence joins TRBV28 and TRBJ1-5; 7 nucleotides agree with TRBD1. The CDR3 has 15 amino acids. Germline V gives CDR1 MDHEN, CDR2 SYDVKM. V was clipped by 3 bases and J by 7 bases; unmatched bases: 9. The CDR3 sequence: CASSLGEGAQQPQHF. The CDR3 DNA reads TGTGCCAGCAGTTTGGGAGAGGGGGCACAACAGCCCCAGCATTTT.

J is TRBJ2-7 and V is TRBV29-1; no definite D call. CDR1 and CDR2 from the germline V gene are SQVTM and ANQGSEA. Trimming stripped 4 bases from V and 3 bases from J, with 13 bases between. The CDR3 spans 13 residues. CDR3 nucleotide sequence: TGCAGCGTTGTGAGTGGGCTGGACTACGAGCAGTACTTC. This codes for CSVVSGLDYEQYF.

CDR3 coding DNA: TGTGCCAGCACCACTGGCGGGAACAATGAGCAGTTCTTC. Translation: CASTTGGNNEQFF. This chain connects TRBV28 to TRBJ2-1; D might be TRBD2 (6 bases). Germline V gene sequence: CDR1 MDHEN, CDR2 SYDVKM. There are 13 residues in the CDR3. Trimming cost V 7 bases and J 5 bases, with 12 bases left between them. Full variable domain (outside the CDR3, taken from reference TRBV28 and TRBJ2-1): DVKVTQSSRYLVKRTGEKVFLECVQDMDHENMFWYRQDPGLGLRLIYFSYDVKMKEKGDIPEGYSVSREKKERFSLILESASTNQTSMYLCASTTGGNNEQFFGPGTRLTVL.

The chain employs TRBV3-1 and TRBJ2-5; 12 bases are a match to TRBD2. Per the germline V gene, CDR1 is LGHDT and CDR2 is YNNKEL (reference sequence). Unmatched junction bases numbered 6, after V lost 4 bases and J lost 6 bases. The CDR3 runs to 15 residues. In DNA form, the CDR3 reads TGTGCCAGCAGCCTCCTAGCGGGGGGGCCGCAGACCCAGTACTTC. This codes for CASSLLAGGPQTQYF.

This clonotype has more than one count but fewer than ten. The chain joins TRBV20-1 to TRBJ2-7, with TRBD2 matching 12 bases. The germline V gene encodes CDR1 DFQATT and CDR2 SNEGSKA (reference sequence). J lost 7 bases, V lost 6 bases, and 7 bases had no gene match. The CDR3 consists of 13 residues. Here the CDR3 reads CSAGTSGSSEQYF. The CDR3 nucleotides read TGCAGTGCCGGGACTAGCGGGTCCTCTGAGCAGTACTTC.

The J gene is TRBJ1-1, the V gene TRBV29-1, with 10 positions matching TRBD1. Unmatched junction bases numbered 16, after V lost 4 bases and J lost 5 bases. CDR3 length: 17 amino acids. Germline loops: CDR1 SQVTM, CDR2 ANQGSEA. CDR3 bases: TGCAGCGTTGCCCAAGTTAGCGGGACAGGGGTATTAACTGAAGCTTTCTTT. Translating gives CSVAQVSGTGVLTEAFF.

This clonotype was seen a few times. CDR3 nucleotides: TGTGCCAGCAGCGAGGGGACAGGGGTCCAAGAGACCCAGTACTTC. Its protein product is CASSEGTGVQETQYF. This chain connects TRBV11-2 to TRBJ2-5; TRBD1 matches at 10 bases. The CDR3 has 15 residues. CDR1 is SGHAT and CDR2 is FQNNGV in the germline V gene. Trimming cost V 5 bases and J 1 base; bases outside gene matches: 4.

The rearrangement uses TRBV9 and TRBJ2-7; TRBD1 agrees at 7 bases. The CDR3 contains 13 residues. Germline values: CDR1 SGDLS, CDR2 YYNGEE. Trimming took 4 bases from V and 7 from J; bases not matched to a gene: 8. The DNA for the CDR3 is TGTGCCAGCAGCACCACAGGGGACCGGGAGCAGTACTTC. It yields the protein CASSTTGDREQYF. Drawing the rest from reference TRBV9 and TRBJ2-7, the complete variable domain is DSGVTQTPKHLITATGQRVTLRCSPRSGDLSVYWYQQSLDQGLQFLIQYYNGEERAKGNILERFSAQQFPDLHSELNLSSLELGDSALYFCASSTTGDREQYFGPGTRLTVT.

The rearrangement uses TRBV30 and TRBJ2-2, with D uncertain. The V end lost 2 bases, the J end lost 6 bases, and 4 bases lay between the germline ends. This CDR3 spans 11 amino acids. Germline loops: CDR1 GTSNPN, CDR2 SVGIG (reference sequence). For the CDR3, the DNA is TGTGCCTGGAGTAACGCCGGGGAGCTGTTTTTT. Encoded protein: CAWSNAGELFF.

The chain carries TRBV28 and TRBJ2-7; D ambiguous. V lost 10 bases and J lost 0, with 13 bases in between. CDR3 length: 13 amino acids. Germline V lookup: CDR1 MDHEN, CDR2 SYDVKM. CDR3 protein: CATSDSPSYEQYF. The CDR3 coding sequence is TGTGCCACATCCGATAGCCCCTCCTACGAGCAGTACTTC.

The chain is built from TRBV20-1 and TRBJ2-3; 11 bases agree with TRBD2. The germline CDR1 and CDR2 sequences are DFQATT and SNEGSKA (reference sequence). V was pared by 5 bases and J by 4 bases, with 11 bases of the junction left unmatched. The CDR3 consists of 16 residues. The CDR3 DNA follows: TGCAGTGCTGGGCACGTCGGGACTAGCGGTTCAGATACGCAGTATTTT. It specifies CSAGHVGTSGSDTQYF.

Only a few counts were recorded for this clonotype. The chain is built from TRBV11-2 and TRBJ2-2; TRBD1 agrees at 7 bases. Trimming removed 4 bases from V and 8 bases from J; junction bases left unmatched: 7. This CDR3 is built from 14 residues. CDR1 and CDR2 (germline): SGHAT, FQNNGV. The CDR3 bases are TGTGCCAGCAGCTCGAGGACAGGTCTGGGGGAGCTGTTTTTT. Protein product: CASSSRTGLGELFF.

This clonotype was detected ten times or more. The CDR3 region has the DNA TGTGCCAGCAGTTCACAGGGACGGGTCTACGAGCAGTACTTC. Its translation: CASSSQGRVYEQYF. The rearrangement uses TRBV12-3 or TRBV12-4 and TRBJ2-7, with a weak D call TRBD1 (6 bases). Trimming left V 4 bases short and J 3 bases short, with 13 bases between. This CDR3 region has 14 residues.

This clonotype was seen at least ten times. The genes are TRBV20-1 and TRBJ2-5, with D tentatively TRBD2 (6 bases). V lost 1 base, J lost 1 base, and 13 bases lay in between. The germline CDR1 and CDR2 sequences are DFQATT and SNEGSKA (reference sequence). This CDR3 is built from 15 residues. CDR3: CSARALLAAQETQYF. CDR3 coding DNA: TGCAGTGCTAGAGCTTTGTTAGCGGCCCAAGAGACCCAGTACTTC.

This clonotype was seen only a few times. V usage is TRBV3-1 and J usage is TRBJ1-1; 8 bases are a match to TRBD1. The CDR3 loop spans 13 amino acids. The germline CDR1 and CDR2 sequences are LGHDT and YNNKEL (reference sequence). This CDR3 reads CAVWQGAGTEAFF. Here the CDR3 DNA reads TGTGCAGTTTGGCAGGGGGCTGGCACTGAAGCTTTCTTT.

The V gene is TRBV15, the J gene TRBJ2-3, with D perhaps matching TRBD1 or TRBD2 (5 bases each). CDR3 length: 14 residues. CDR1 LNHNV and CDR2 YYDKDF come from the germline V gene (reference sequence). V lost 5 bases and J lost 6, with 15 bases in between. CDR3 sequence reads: CATSVGPSPDTQYF. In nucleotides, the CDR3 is TGTGCCACCAGCGTGGGACCCAGTCCGGATACGCAGTATTTT.